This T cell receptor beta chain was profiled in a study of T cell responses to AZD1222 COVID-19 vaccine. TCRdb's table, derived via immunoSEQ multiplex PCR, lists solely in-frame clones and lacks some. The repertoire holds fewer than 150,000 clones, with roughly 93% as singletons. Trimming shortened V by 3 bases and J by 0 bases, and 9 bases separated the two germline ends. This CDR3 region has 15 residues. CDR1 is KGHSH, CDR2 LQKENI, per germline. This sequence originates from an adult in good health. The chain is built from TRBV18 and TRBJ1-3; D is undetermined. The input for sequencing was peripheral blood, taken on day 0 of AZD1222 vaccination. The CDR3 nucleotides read TGTGCCAGCTCACCTGAGGGATTCTCTGGAAACACCATATATTTT. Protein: CASSPEGFSGNTIYF.